Presented here are 5 T cell receptor beta chains from one specimen sequenced in a study of cytomegalovirus exposure and HLA in healthy donors. In the PCR, 60 Vbeta and 13 Jbeta primers were used. Assay used: immunoSEQ multiplex PCR; TCRdb lists only in-frame clones, some missing. Recorded here are around 64,000 clones; the top ten clones represent 2.4%. The sequenced material came from PBMCs. Receptor source: a female donor in good health and CMV-seropositive.

The chain carries TRBV9 and TRBJ2-7; 8 bases line up with TRBD2. CDR1 is SGDLS, CDR2 YYNGEE, per germline. The junction had 4 bases not matched to a gene; V was cut back by 3 bases and J by 2 bases. CDR3 size: 14 residues. The CDR3 loop reads CASSGSGTAYEQYF. The CDR3 bases are TGTGCCAGCAGCGGTAGCGGGACGGCCTACGAGCAGTACTTC.

J is TRBJ1-6 and V is TRBV7-2, with a weak D call TRBD1 (6 bases). V was pared by 3 bases and J by 0 bases, with 9 bases between. This CDR3 contains 16 residues. The germline V gene has CDR1 SGHTA and CDR2 FQGNSA. The CDR3 sequence is CASSFNRASYNSPLHF. Written as DNA, the CDR3 is TGTGCCAGCAGCTTCAACAGGGCCTCCTATAATTCACCCCTCCACTTT.

Concerning this clone: Compared with germline, one end of the junction differs, possibly owing to a read error. The V call is TRBV29-1, the J call TRBJ1-2, with D possibly matching TRBD1 (6 bases). The CDR3 totals 12 residues. Germline CDR1 SQVTM, CDR2 ANQGSEA. The CDR3 spells CSVRNDRDNFNF. DNA for the CDR3: TGCAGCGTAAGAAACGACCGGGACAACTTCAACTTC.

The CDR3 DNA follows: TGCGCCAGCAGCTTGGCCGGGACTAGCGGGAGTTGGGAGACCCAGTACTTC. Its protein is CASSLAGTSGSWETQYF. J is TRBJ2-5 and V is TRBV5-1; 14 positions agree with TRBD2. In germline, CDR1 is SGHRS, CDR2 YFSETQ. J was trimmed by 5 bases and V by 0 bases; bases with no gene match: 6. This CDR3 contains 17 residues.

The chain couples TRBV2 to TRBJ1-1; D unclear. Germline V gives CDR1 SNHLY, CDR2 FYNNEI. This CDR3 has 13 amino acids. The DNA for the CDR3 is TGTGCACGGAGGGAGGCGATGAACACTGAAGCTTTCTTT. Its translation is CARREAMNTEAFF.